This T cell receptor beta chain was obtained from a study of blood T cell repertoires in COVID-19. Overall study context: The samples span acute and convalescent COVID-19 from the United States, Italy and Spain. Sources were T cells, B-cell-depleted T cells, or PBMCs; the material itself was cDNA or gDNA.

The authors' processing: How many nucleated cells were present was estimated from reference gene primer amplification. The protocol was immunoSEQ multiplex PCR, while the TCRdb copy is restricted to in-frame clones and leaves out a portion. Clonal size and the V and J genes are those of that table, whereas D and trimming came from the DNA. Altogether 100,000 to 150,000 clones are present, about 79% being singletons, with the ten largest covering over 15%. The receptor comes from a woman aged 50 to 60 with acute or convalescent COVID-19. Sequencing was carried out using peripheral blood.

The CDR3: CASSQDILDRRGPPLHF. The CDR3, as DNA: TGTGCCAGCAGCCAAGATATCCTCGACAGGCGTGGTCCACCCCTCCACTTT. The genes are TRBV3-1 (or the pseudogene TRBV3-2) and TRBJ1-6; D is perhaps TRBD1 (6 bases). The V gene's germline CDR1 is LGHDT and CDR2 YNNKEL (reference sequence). V was pared by 0 bases and J by 11 bases, with 20 bases between. This CDR3 has 17 residues.